This T cell receptor beta chain was captured by sequencing in a study of OX40 agonist ivuxolimab in advanced cancers. Across the whole study: Patients received ivuxolimab, an intravenous treatment, every 2 weeks at 0.01 to 10 mg/kg. A mean age of roughly 60 years, range roughly 23 to 85, was recorded, and roughly 80% were male.

This table comes from immunoSEQ multiplex PCR, and its TCRdb copy is limited to in-frame clones, with some not included. The repertoire holds tens of thousands of clones, 75% to 90% seen once, with 25% in the top ten. Study conclusions and caveats: There were, on average, more expanded clones in CD8+ T cells than in CD4+. Among some nonresponders, normalized T-cell clonal expansion was also low.

This clone was observed once. Its target is unknown. The V gene lost 5 bases and the J gene lost 2 bases, with 16 bases spanning the gap. This CDR3 is 15 amino acids long. The V gene's germline CDR1 is SEHNR and CDR2 FQNEAQ (reference sequence). The origin of this receptor is an adult with an advanced solid tumor such as melanoma, head and neck, liver or kidney cancer. This rearrangement joins TRBV7-9 to TRBJ2-7, with a tentative D call TRBD1 (5 bases). The starting material was CD4+ or CD8+ T cells sorted from blood, obtained in a trial of the OX40 agonist ivuxolimab. CDR3 in DNA: TGTGCCAGCAGCACTGAGGACACCGGAGCCTACGAGCAGTACTTC. Protein sequence: CASSTEDTGAYEQYF.